This entry lists 3 T cell receptor beta chains sequenced from one sample in a study of blood T cell repertoires in COVID-19. Libraries were prepared by immunoSEQ multiplex PCR; TCRdb keeps only in-frame clonotypes and omits some of them. This sample has 120,000 or so clones, with more than 70% found just once. Material: peripheral blood. Receptors were obtained from a man between 70 and 80 years old with acute or convalescent COVID-19.

The chain is built from TRBV19 and TRBJ1-2; the match to TRBD1 covers 7 bases. Unmatched junction bases numbered 2, after V lost 0 bases and J lost 4 bases. There are 14 residues in the CDR3. The germline V gene encodes CDR1 LNHDA and CDR2 SQIVND (reference sequence). CDR3 in amino acids: CASSIDSGGYGYTF. As DNA, the CDR3 is TGTGCCAGTAGTATAGATTCAGGGGGCTATGGCTACACCTTC. Using reference TRBV19 and TRBJ1-2 for the parts outside the CDR3, the full variable domain is DGGITQSPKYLFRKEGQNVTLSCEQNLNHDAMYWYRQDPGQGLRLIYYSQIVNDFQKGDIAEGYSVSREKKESFPLTVTSAQKNPTAFYLCASSIDSGGYGYTFGSGTRLTVV.

The chain links TRBV28 to TRBJ1-1; D remains unclear. This CDR3 comprises 11 residues. With 5 bases removed from V and 7 bases from J, the gap between germline ends came to 8 bases. The germline V gene has CDR1 MDHEN and CDR2 SYDVKM. The CDR3 sequence is CASSREGEAFF. The CDR3 nucleotides read TGTGCCAGCAGTCGGGAAGGTGAAGCTTTCTTT.

The chain is built from TRBV6-1 and TRBJ1-4; weak D call: TRBD1 (6 bases). The CDR3 sequence is 14 residues long. Germline lookup yields CDR1 MNHNS and CDR2 SASEGT. The V end was cut by 3 bases, the J end by 8 bases, with 13 bases between. The CDR3 nucleotides read TGTGCCAGCAGTGAGGGCGGGGGCCGAGAAAAACTGTTTTTT. This sequence encodes CASSEGGGREKLFF.